The following is a T cell receptor beta chain sequence with its context. Its antigen is not yet known. Within one base of it there is no much larger clone, and no base qualities were kept. Inclusive of the bounding cysteine and phenylalanine, the CDR3 is 15 residues long. The entry retains the CDR3 DNA only, 45 bases that are in frame from base 1. Sequences SGHRS (CDR1) and YFSETQ (CDR2) are obtained from the germline V gene. V lost 5 bases and J lost 0 bases; the stretch between them is 14 bases long. The library was obtained by the immunoSEQ multiplex PCR assay. The multiplex PCR relied on a mix of 60 forward primers for TCR Vbeta segments and 13 reverse primers for TCR Jbeta segments. Amplification of the CDR3 region of rearranged TCR beta genes was performed with a multiplex PCR assay on genomic DNA. The Illumina HiSeq System was used to sequence the amplified TCR beta libraries as 87-base-pair reads. Per the source publication's procedure: A later analysis tallied 70 million to 100 million unique TCR beta chains across the 666 repertoires, and some 12 million of those chains were shared by two or more donors. To remove PCR and sequencing errors, raw reads were error-corrected and collapsed into unique sequences using a nearest-neighbor algorithm that merged closely related sequences. Alignment of CDR3 sequences to IMGT reference sequences was used to assign V, D and J gene segments. For a sequence to be retained, at least a six-nucleotide match to both a V gene segment and a J gene segment was required. A rearrangement was called productive if the CDR3 had no stop codons and remained in frame with V and J, and every other rearrangement was called non-productive. Following IMGT convention, CDR3 was defined as the stretch from the second conserved V-encoded cysteine to the conserved J-encoded phenylalanine. The earlier analysis of some 600 of the donors excluded sequences that lacked an unambiguous match to a single V gene segment. In an earlier analysis of approximately 590 of the donors, V segments were called functional above 56.7% productive rearrangements and were called segregating when the between-donor standard deviation exceeded 5%. To diagnose cytomegalovirus status from the catalog of TCR beta chain sequences, a statistical classification framework was built. V and J gene assignment, in a later analysis, came from comparing TCR nucleotide sequences with IMGT/GENE-DB human TR gene sequences. A later analysis assigned CDR3 sequences and most-parsimonious VDJ recombination scenarios with the TCRdist pipeline. In a later analysis, each TCR beta chain was defined by its CDR3 amino acid sequence together with its V-gene family, and reads lacking a unique V-gene family were excluded. As a way to deal with suspected cross-contamination and a sequencing artifact, a later analysis dropped 640 or so nucleotide sequences that were highly shared and had low generation probability. A later analysis calculated a clonal expansion index for each public chain from normalized within-repertoire ranks of inferred template counts. In a later analysis, generation probabilities were computed with a VDJ recombination model fitted to out-of-frame rearrangements, and the resulting probabilities were checked against IGoR. In a later analysis, hypergeometric tests were used to score TCR-TCR, TCR-HLA and TCR-CMV co-occurrence, with a repertoire-size bias correction applied to TCR pairs. In a later analysis, false discovery rates were estimated by permuting HLA or CMV assignments 20 times. In a later analysis, co-occurring TCRs were grouped with DBSCAN, and TCRdist sequence similarity was added when clustering was performed within HLA-allele-positive subsets. Repertoires with fewer than 30,000 or more than 120,000 public chains were left out of co-occurrence clustering, as were about five repertoires with anomalous nucleotide sharing. Here the immuneACCESS table is served through TCRdb, limited to in-frame sequences with V and J called. Missing clones are a known gap in these copies; in checked studies unresolved V genes cover under half, and the rest lacks a known reason. That table supplies the V and J calls and clone size; D and trimming were determined from the DNA. This sample lists about 190,000 clones; approximately 75% were detected once. The leading ten clones occupy about 5% of the sample.

The sample originates from a study of cytomegalovirus exposure and HLA in healthy donors (dated by TCRdb to about 2017). Regarding the study in general: According to an earlier analysis of 450 to 650 of the donors, roughly 180 million T cells yielded some 110 million unique TCR beta sequences and less than 300 Gb of sequence data. An early release that covered about 600 HLA-typed donors contained approximately 300 gigabases of sequencing data and about 84 million unique TCR sequences. Of the approximately 370 genotyped donors, 81% were placed in the genetic ancestry cluster associated with self-reported Caucasian donors. The study was designed to test whether signatures of past pathogen exposure could be identified by cataloging public T cell receptors. The study profiled the T cell repertoires of 666 subjects by immunosequencing and related them to cytomegalovirus serostatus. In addition to the first cohort of 666 subjects, a separate validation cohort of approximately 130 different subjects was used. To predict cytomegalovirus infection status, the study brought together high-throughput TCR immunosequencing, statistical association of individual TCRs with disease status, and machine learning. A later analysis re-examined previously published TCR beta repertoires from roughly 650 donors and added high-resolution HLA genotyping to investigate patterns of TCR occurrence. Rather than drawing on any new phenotypic data, the later analysis identified candidate immune exposures from TCR beta sequences and the way those sequences occurred across donors. To decide whether each TCR beta V gene segment behaved as functional or pseudogenic, an earlier analysis of fewer than 750 of the donors relied on high-throughput TCR beta sequencing. Alongside the repertoire data, information on donor age, sex, ethnicity and CMV serostatus was compiled. Genome-wide SNP genotypes for about 55% of the roughly 670 donors were used in a later genetic analysis, which treated that subset as a discovery cohort. All discovery cohort repertoires had been generated on a single sequencing platform. HLA typing included class I and class II loci at four-digit resolution. Typing coverage varied by locus: about 620-630 donors for A, B, C, DRB1 and DQB1; more than 500 for DQA1; more than 600 for DPA1; fewer than 480 for DPB1. Several DR-DQ haplotypes were handled as single units for association and clustering because linkage in the cohort was strong. Among roughly 400 genotyped donors of the cohort, an average of 235,054 unique TCR beta nucleotide sequences were sequenced per donor, around 18% of them non-productive.

What the work shows at the level of the full study, not this receptor alone: Some IMGT-functional V segments, including TRBV6-2 and TRBV6-3, could not be told apart with the 87-base-pair reads, so those segments were excluded. Because HLA typing was unavailable for some donors at each locus, only the typed subset was used in association tests. A later genetic analysis reported fewer N-insertions in productive TCRs among donors in an Asian-associated ancestry cluster than the roughly 720-donor mean. The authors suggested that the approach could potentially be generalized to other disease states and immunological phenotypes. Linkage disequilibrium might explain the correlated functional status among segregating V segments, but an unknown experimental factor could not be excluded. This cohort had only TCR beta chains sequenced, and the lack of alpha or paired-chain data limited which features could be detected. Strong co-occurrence of HLA alleles, especially DR and DQ, made assigning TCR associations to individual alleles difficult. The classifier was reported to diagnose cytomegalovirus status with high specificity and sensitivity in both the original and validation cohorts. The study gave a list of 150 to 200 TCR beta chains associated with cytomegalovirus. Sequencing depth was assumed to be roughly uniform across donors in the presence/absence analyses, though that assumption may not hold. A later analysis found that TCR association rates varied across HLA loci, with DRB1 alleles showing the most associated TCRs and HLA-C alleles the fewest. Most TCR sequences were seen in very few donors, while some public TCRs were found in many individuals. A further reported finding was that TCR beta sequences accurately predicted the HLA-A and HLA-B alleles for most subjects in the first cohort. The earlier analysis of 450 to 700 of the donors excluded some 16 rarely observed V segments, including chromosome 9 orphons, because counts were too low. In a later analysis, most CMV-associated TCR beta chains were found to appear HLA-restricted, with HLA associations seemingly driven largely by CMV exposure. Broadly in line with IMGT annotations, most TCR beta V segments showed up in productive rearrangements about 87% or about 30% of the time in an earlier analysis of around 600 of the donors. In a later analysis, HLA-associated TCR beta chains were found to be more clonally expanded and to have lower generation probabilities than equally common non-associated chains. Several of the top co-occurrence clusters appeared to be linked to parvovirus B19, influenza, CMV and Epstein-Barr virus, according to a later analysis. In vitro tests confirmed that a few of the cytomegalovirus-associated TCR beta chains recognize cytomegalovirus antigens. In a later analysis, more than 15,000 TCR beta sequences were associated with specific HLA alleles at a false discovery rate of 0.05. CMV serostatus was the only immune exposure information available for the cohort. An association between a missense DCLRE1C variant and V-gene and J-gene trimming of TCR beta chains was found in a later genetic analysis and replicated in an independent cohort. A cluster of highly shared sequence variants was judged likely to represent a technical artifact of the sequencing pipeline.

The cohort consisted of some 670 healthy bone marrow donors. At the time of sampling, every cohort member was nominally healthy, though immune exposures that went unrecorded were likely present. The donor tested CMV seropositive, placing the donor among the 289 seropositive members of the cohort. Every donor gave a peripheral blood sample, and the peripheral blood mononuclear cells from that sample were used for TCR beta sequencing. Genomic DNA was extracted from the blood cell samples with the Qiagen DNeasy Blood Extraction Kit. The sequencing sample was made of PBMCs. The chain uses TRBV5-1 and TRBJ2-5; a tentative D call is TRBD2 (7 bases match). The sequence came from a man aged 30 to 39 in good health and CMV-seropositive. The CDR3 region has the sequence CASSSQGRDQETQYF. The bases are TGCGCCAGCAGTTCCCAGGGGAGGGACCAAGAGACCCAGTACTTC.